This TCR beta chain was observed in a study of blood T cell repertoires in COVID-19. Per the original methods: Researchers report that nucleated cell counts were estimated from reference gene primer amplification. Using immunoSEQ multiplex PCR, the repertoire was profiled, and TCRdb retains in-frame clones only, with some absent. The V and J calls and clone size were taken over from that table, and D and trimming were inferred from the DNA. The table has around 310,000 clones, 90% seen once. Germline V gene sequence: CDR1 KGHDR, CDR2 SFDVKD. V was clipped by 3 bases and J by 5 bases, with 7 bases between them. The CDR3 runs 13 residues. Recruited during active infection, patients (from Seattle) were subsequently followed longitudinally.

The V and J genes are TRBV24-1 and TRBJ1-5; the D gene is possibly TRBD1 (5 bases). Sequencing was performed on peripheral blood. This TCR derives from a woman aged 40 to 50 with COVID-19, enrolled during active disease. Here the CDR3 DNA reads TGTGCCACCAGTGATGGGGACTATCAGCCCCAGCATTTT. It yields the protein CATSDGDYQPQHF.